This TCR beta chain was sequenced for a study of blood T cell repertoires in COVID-19. Study-wide background: Sources were T cells, B-cell-depleted T cells, or PBMCs; the material itself was cDNA or gDNA.

The assay was immunoSEQ multiplex PCR, and TCRdb's table has in-frame clones only and misses some. Here the sample spans about 120,000 clones, more than 75% being singletons. Trimming cost V 1 base and J 3 bases, with 9 bases left between them. There are 13 residues in the CDR3. Germline loops: CDR1 SQVTM, CDR2 ANQGSEA. It was during active infection that Seattle patients were enrolled and then longitudinally followed. The TCR was taken from a man between 60 and 75 years old with COVID-19, enrolled during active disease. The sequencing sample was made of peripheral blood. The rearrangement links TRBV29-1 to TRBJ1-1; the D is unclear. The chain's CDR3 is CSVEGGTYTEAFF. DNA of the CDR3: TGCAGCGTTGAAGGAGGAACCTACACTGAAGCTTTCTTT.